Below are 15 T cell receptor beta chains sequenced from a single sample in a study of graft-versus-host responses after intestinal transplantation. Produced via immunoSEQ multiplex PCR; TCRdb's table is partial and in-frame only. The sample records 40,000 to 55,000 clones, around 84% being singletons. Antigens for these TCRs are unknown. The material sequenced was unstimulated CD4+ T cells sorted from spleen or lymph node cells, taken before transplant. The receptors derive from a human donor who was the organ donor for an intestinal transplant.

The J gene is TRBJ2-7, the V gene TRBV7-8; unclear D gene. This CDR3 comprises 12 residues. V was trimmed by 0 bases and J by 6 bases, leaving 6 bases between them. Germline V gene data show CDR1 as SGHVS and CDR2 as FQNEAQ. Written as DNA, the CDR3 is TGTGCCAGCAGCTTAGCTGCTGGCGAGCAGTACTTC. It specifies CASSLAAGEQYF.

V usage is TRBV6-5 and J usage is TRBJ2-5, with a weak D call TRBD1 (5 bases). Matching the DNA end better, TRBJ2-7 makes the J call doubtful. CDR1 and CDR2 (germline): MNHEY, SVGAGI. This CDR3 spans 14 amino acids. CDR3 nucleotide sequence: TGTGCCAGCAGTTACTCAGGGGTTTCCTACGAGCAGTACTTC. Amino acid sequence: CASSYSGVSYEQYF.

The V call is TRBV7-6, the J call TRBJ1-1; D may be TRBD1 (6 bases). Germline V gene sequence: CDR1 SGHVS, CDR2 FNYEAQ. The CDR3 totals 17 residues. Trimming left V 1 base short and J 0 bases short, with 15 bases between. The CDR3 bases are TGTGCCAGCAGCTTAGTTCGTACAGGGCCCCTGAACACTGAAGCTTTCTTT. It specifies CASSLVRTGPLNTEAFF.

This chain connects TRBV19 to TRBJ2-1, with 13 bases fitting TRBD2. J lost 4 bases, V lost 6 bases, and 3 bases had no gene match. CDR3 length: 15 amino acids. In germline, CDR1 is LNHDA, CDR2 SQIVND (reference sequence). The CDR3 region is CASRPGLAGYNEQFF. CDR3 bases: TGTGCCAGTAGACCGGGACTAGCGGGATACAATGAGCAGTTCTTC.

The V call is TRBV11-2, the J call TRBJ1-4; D may be TRBD1 (5 bases). This CDR3 has 15 amino acids. Per germline, CDR1 SGHAT and CDR2 FQNNGV. V was clipped by 0 bases and J by 12 bases, with 17 bases between them. The CDR3 protein is CASSLDRGPGDQLFF. CDR3 DNA: TGTGCCAGCAGCTTAGATCGGGGCCCCGGCGACCAACTGTTTTTT. The variable domain in full, completed from reference TRBV11-2 and TRBJ1-4, reads EAGVAQSPRYKIIEKRQSVAFWCNPISGHATLYWYQQILGQGPKLLIQFQNNGVVDDSQLPKDRFSAERLKGVDSTLKIQPAKLEDSAVYLCASSLDRGPGDQLFFGSGTQLSVL.

The V and J genes are TRBV11-2 and TRBJ2-1, with 8 bases aligning to TRBD1. CDR1 and CDR2 from the germline V gene are SGHAT and FQNNGV. Trimming cost V 4 bases and J 4 bases; bases outside gene matches: 12. This CDR3 comprises 17 residues. The DNA of the CDR3 is TGTGCCAGCAGCTCAGGGAAAACGGGACAGGTATACAATGAGCAGTTCTTC. Its translation: CASSSGKTGQVYNEQFF.

This clone was seen a few times. V and J are TRBV4-3 and TRBJ2-5; 9 nucleotides agree with TRBD2. V shed 0 bases and J 1 base; nucleotides not matched to a gene: 3. Germline CDR1 LGHNA, CDR2 YSLEER. This CDR3 region has 16 residues. The CDR3 DNA sequence: TGCGCCAGCAGCCAAGAGGGGCGGGGGGGCCAAGAGACCCAGTACTTC. This translates into CASSQEGRGGQETQYF.

The chain links TRBV12-5 to TRBJ1-2, with D hard to call. The CDR3 has 11 amino acids. V lost 6 bases and J lost 5, with 7 bases in between. Germline V gives CDR1 LGHNT, CDR2 FRNRAP. CDR3 loop: CASGGQYGYTF. CDR3 nucleotides: TGTGCTAGTGGAGGCCAATATGGCTACACCTTC.

Details on this clone: This sample includes further DNA sequences coding for the same CDR3. The gene calls are TRBV9 and TRBJ1-1; D unclear. V was pared by 0 bases and J by 0 bases, with 6 bases between. The CDR3 has 14 residues. Per germline, CDR1 SGDLS and CDR2 YYNGEE. CDR3 protein: CASSVASMNTEAFF. CDR3 DNA: TGTGCCAGCAGCGTAGCCAGTATGAACACTGAAGCTTTCTTT.

V gene TRBV2 combines with J gene TRBJ2-3; 10 nucleotides line up with TRBD1. Germline lookup yields CDR1 SNHLY and CDR2 FYNNEI. V shed 7 bases and J 2 bases; nucleotides not matched to a gene: 15. This CDR3 has 18 residues. The CDR3, as DNA: TGTGCCAGCACTCCAGACAGGGGGCGGTGGTCAACCACAGATACGCAGTATTTT. Protein product: CASTPDRGRWSTTDTQYF.

J is TRBJ2-1 and V is TRBV6-1; 7 bases align to TRBD2. The V and J ends lost 3 bases and 0 bases, in that order; junction bases with no gene match: 8. CDR1 and CDR2 (germline): MNHNS, SASEGT. The CDR3 is 17 amino acids. CDR3 sequence (DNA): TGTGCCAGCAGTGAGGACGTGCGGGGGAGCTCCTACAATGAGCAGTTCTTC. The encoded protein is CASSEDVRGSSYNEQFF.

This clone is a singleton in its sample. This chain connects TRBV5-1 to TRBJ1-4; TRBD1 aligns across 8 bases. The J segment lost 6 bases and the V segment lost 6 bases, leaving 13 bases of the junction unmatched. The CDR3 is made up of 16 amino acids. CDR1 is SGHRS and CDR2 is YFSETQ in the germline V gene. CDR3 residues: CASTRDRRGRDEKLFF. CDR3 sequence (DNA): TGCGCCAGCACCAGGGACCGCAGGGGGCGAGATGAAAAACTGTTTTTT.

This clone was observed once. The CDR3, as DNA: TGTGCCAGCAGTGAAACAGGGTATAATTCACCCCTCCACTTT. Encoded protein: CASSETGYNSPLHF. The chain links TRBV2 to TRBJ1-6, with D possibly matching TRBD1 (6 bases). The length of the CDR3 is 14 residues. Between the trimmed V and J ends, which lost 2 bases and 4 bases, there was a span of 6 bases. The germline CDR1 and CDR2 sequences are SNHLY and FYNNEI.

J is TRBJ2-1 and V is TRBV9; D not certain. CDR3 size: 14 residues. V was pared by 1 base and J by 5 bases, with 10 bases between. Germline-derived CDR1 and CDR2 are SGDLS and YYNGEE. This CDR3 is CASSVRLGDNEQFF. In DNA, the CDR3 is TGTGCCAGCAGCGTAAGGCTAGGAGACAATGAGCAGTTCTTC.

The J gene is TRBJ2-7, the V gene TRBV5-6; TRBD2 is a possible D gene (5 bases). CDR1 is SGHDT, CDR2 YYEEEE, per germline. Trimming removed 1 base from V and 0 bases from J, with 11 bases in between. The CDR3 is made up of 15 amino acids. The CDR3 nucleotides are TGTGCCAGCAGCTTGTTCCCGGAGGACTCCTACGAGCAGTACTTC. Protein product: CASSLFPEDSYEQYF.